The TCR beta chain described here comes from a study of blood T cell repertoires in COVID-19. Overall study context: Donors in the United States, Italy and Spain gave samples during acute or convalescent COVID-19.

Profiling relied on immunoSEQ multiplex PCR, and the TCRdb table lists in-frame clones only, not all of them. The profile covers around 210,000 clones, with 70% to 90% appearing a single time and more than 1.4% taken by the ten largest. V was pared by 0 bases and J by 5 bases, with 11 bases between. CDR1 and CDR2 from the germline V gene are ENHRY and SYGVKD. CDR3 length equals 15 residues. Sequencing was done on a sample of peripheral blood. The rearrangement joins TRBV10-3 to TRBJ2-1, with D hard to call. This receptor was identified in a man aged 18 to 30 with active or convalescent COVID-19. For the CDR3, the DNA is TGTGCCATCAGTGAGTCCCGACTGACCAACAATGAGCAGTTCTTC. Translated, it gives CAISESRLTNNEQFF.